One sample yielded the 8 T cell receptor beta chains listed below, sequenced in a study of blood T cell repertoires in COVID-19. Measured with immunoSEQ multiplex PCR; TCRdb has only the in-frame clones, and not every one. The sample yields around 230,000 clones, roughly 88% seen once. Sequenced: PBMCs or T cells enriched from blood (not recorded which). These receptors all stem from a middle-aged woman with acute COVID-19.

The J gene is TRBJ2-3, the V gene TRBV29-1; TRBD1 aligns across 10 bases. The CDR3 runs to 14 residues. The germline V gene encodes CDR1 SQVTM and CDR2 ANQGSEA. V was pared by 6 bases and J by 6 bases, with 9 bases of the junction left unmatched. Written as DNA, the CDR3 is TGCAGCGTGTCGACAGGGGGCGGGGGGGATACGCAGTATTTT. It codes for CSVSTGGGGDTQYF.

The chain carries TRBV11-2 and TRBJ2-1; D possibly corresponds to TRBD2 (6 bases). Per germline, CDR1 SGHAT and CDR2 FQNNGV. V was clipped by 1 base and J by 7 bases, with 20 bases between them. This CDR3 spans 17 amino acids. CDR3 nucleotide sequence: TGTGCCAGCAGCTTAGGGGTTTGGGCTAGCGCTGGAAATGAGCAGTTCTTC. As protein: CASSLGVWASAGNEQFF.

This clone turned up a few times. The CDR3 sequence: CASSEARSFSGKDEQFF. The CDR3 DNA follows: TGTGCCAGCAGTGAAGCGCGTTCCTTTTCAGGGAAGGATGAGCAGTTCTTC. This chain uses TRBV6-1 with TRBJ2-1, with D possibly TRBD1 on 5 matching bases. Per the germline V gene, CDR1 is MNHNS and CDR2 is SASEGT. V gave up 0 bases and J gave up 8 bases, with 20 bases separating them. The CDR3 has 17 amino acids.

This chain connects TRBV5-6 to TRBJ1-5; TRBD1 matches 7 bases. This CDR3 spans 13 amino acids. The germline gives CDR1 SGHDT, CDR2 YYEEEE. V lost 4 bases and J lost 4; bases outside the gene matches: 2. The CDR3 here is CASSPQGNQPQHF. For the CDR3, the DNA is TGTGCCAGCAGCCCACAGGGGAATCAGCCCCAGCATTTT.

The chain joins TRBV19 to TRBJ2-1, with 9 positions matching TRBD2. The length of the CDR3 is 14 residues. Germline trimming cut 3 bases from V and 9 bases from J; bases unmatched to any gene: 6. Looked up from germline, CDR1 is LNHDA and CDR2 is SQIVND (reference sequence). CDR3 nucleotide sequence: TGTGCCAGTAGTATTCTAGCGGGGACGGGTGAGCAGTTCTTC. Protein sequence: CASSILAGTGEQFF.

The chain couples TRBV18 to TRBJ2-5, with D possibly being TRBD2 (5 bases). Trimming removed 3 bases at V and 7 bases at J, with 12 bases between. CDR1 is KGHSH and CDR2 is LQKENI in the germline V gene. The CDR3 spans 13 residues. As DNA, the CDR3 is TGTGCCAGCTCACCCCCCGGACGGGGGACCCAGTACTTC. Translated: CASSPPGRGTQYF.

This clone was counted a few times. The chain joins TRBV5-5 to TRBJ2-7; 8 positions agree with TRBD2. The CDR3 covers 17 residues. The trim removed 5 bases at V and 9 bases at J, leaving 22 bases unmatched. CDR1 is SGHKS and CDR2 is YYEKEE in the germline V gene (reference sequence). The CDR3 region is CASSRDPGRGRAGGQYV. The CDR3 coding sequence is TGTGCCAGCAGTCGCGACCCCGGGAGGGGGAGGGCCGGCGGGCAGTACGTC.

This clone was observed a few times. V is TRBV5-6 and J is TRBJ1-4; D is unresolved. The germline V gene encodes CDR1 SGHDT and CDR2 YYEEEE. V was shortened by 1 base and J by 7 bases, with 17 bases between the two germline ends. CDR3 length: 16 residues. The CDR3 bases are TGTGCCAGCAGCTTGCGAGGGAGTGGAGCAGTTGAAAAACTGTTTTTT. Translating it yields CASSLRGSGAVEKLFF.